Listed below are T cell receptor beta chains from one sample, sequenced in a study of cytomegalovirus exposure and HLA in healthy donors. Produced via immunoSEQ multiplex PCR; TCRdb's table is partial and in-frame only. The sample lists about 200,000 clones, 75% to 85% occurring once. Source material: PBMCs. These receptor sequences come from a girl under 18 in good health and CMV-seropositive. Each CDR3 is given with its conserved first and last residue. Each record gives: J gene, V gene, D gene, clone size, CDR3 protein, CDR3 DNA. D genes are given only for firm matches. Size is stated for part of the rows, as once, few or many counts, or as a class when the clone is expanded.

TRBJ2-5 TRBV10-3 TRBD2 once CAISGLAGGLDKETQYF TGTGCCATCAGTGGACTAGCGGGGGGCCTAGATAAAGAGACCCAGTACTTC
TRBJ2-7 TRBV19 TRBD1 once CASEKGQGIDYEQYF TGTGCCAGTGAAAAAGGACAGGGGATAGACTACGAGCAGTACTTC
TRBJ2-7 TRBV4-3 - - CASSQVTGFEQYF TGCGCCAGCAGCCAAGTTACGGGTTTCGAGCAGTACTTC
TRBJ2-7 TRBV5-4 - - CASSKTGFGDEQYF TGTGCCAGCAGCAAAACAGGATTTGGCGACGAGCAGTACTTC
TRBJ2-7 TRBV10-1 TRBD1 - CASSGGQGPYEQYF TGCGCCAGCAGTGGGGGACAGGGGCCCTACGAGCAGTACTTC
TRBJ2-7 TRBV7-2 TRBD1 - CASSTRQGAWEQYF TGTGCCAGCAGCACAAGACAGGGGGCGTGGGAGCAGTACTTC
TRBJ2-7 TRBV7-9 - - CASSFAGALEQYF TGTGCCAGCAGCTTTGCAGGGGCTCTCGAGCAGTACTTC
TRBJ1-5 TRBV27 TRBD1 - CASSLTAGGGSQPQHF TGTGCCAGCAGTTTAACAGCAGGGGGCGGAAGTCAGCCCCAGCATTTT
TRBJ1-4 TRBV2 TRBD1 - CAGKGQGKNEKLFF TGTGCCGGAAAAGGACAGGGGAAGAATGAAAAACTGTTTTTT
TRBJ2-2 TRBV5-4 TRBD1 - CASSWDRAGVTGELFF TGTGCCAGCAGCTGGGACAGGGCCGGGGTGACCGGGGAGCTGTTTTTT
TRBJ2-5 TRBV18 TRBD1 - CASSLRFPGQGDETQYF TGTGCCAGCTCACTTAGATTCCCGGGACAGGGGGATGAGACCCAGTACTTC
TRBJ2-5 TRBV5-4 TRBD2 - CASSTKLAGQETQYF TGTGCCAGCAGCACCAAACTAGCGGGCCAAGAGACCCAGTACTTC
TRBJ1-5 TRBV6-6 - few CASSFPGGNQPQHF TGTGCCAGCAGTTTCCCGGGGGGCAATCAGCCCCAGCATTTT
TRBJ1-5 TRBV16 - - CASSQSSLRGNQPQHF TGTGCCAGCAGCCAATCATCCCTCAGGGGAAATCAGCCCCAGCATTTT
TRBJ1-3 TRBV2 - - CASGLSPGQLSGNTIYF TGTGCCAGCGGCCTTTCGCCGGGACAACTCTCTGGAAACACCATATATTTT
TRBJ2-5 TRBV25-1 TRBD2 once CASSELSSGAQETQYF TGTGCCAGCAGTGAATTAAGTAGCGGGGCACAAGAGACCCAGTACTTC
TRBJ2-7 TRBV4-2 TRBD2 few CASSRGEGNVNYEQYF TGTGCCAGCAGCCGAGGGGAGGGGAACGTAAACTACGAGCAGTACTTC
TRBJ1-5 TRBV18 - - CASSPDMKQPQHF TGTGCCAGCTCACCCGACATGAAGCAGCCCCAGCATTTT
TRBJ1-1 TRBV10-2 TRBD1 - CASHRGIRNTEAFF TGCGCCAGCCACAGGGGAATTAGGAACACTGAAGCTTTCTTT
TRBJ1-1 TRBV5-1 - once CASSLEAGGINEAFF TGCGCCAGCAGCTTGGAGGCAGGAGGGATCAATGAAGCTTTCTTT
TRBJ1-1 TRBV5-5 TRBD1 few CASSLTGTGGIGTEAFF TGTGCCAGCAGCTTGACCGGGACAGGGGGCATCGGCACTGAAGCTTTCTTT
TRBJ2-3 TRBV4-2 TRBD2 - CASSHLGGGPTDTQYF TGTGCCAGCAGCCATTTAGGCGGGGGGCCCACAGATACGCAGTATTTT
TRBJ1-2 TRBV5-6 - - CASSSLDRPFLGYTF TGTGCCAGCAGCTCGCTCGACAGACCTTTCCTTGGCTACACCTTC
TRBJ1-1 TRBV5-4 - - CASSLGGTNTEAFF TGTGCCAGCAGCTTGGGCGGAACCAACACTGAAGCTTTCTTT
TRBJ1-1 TRBV15 TRBD1 - CATSRVSTGPMNTEAFF TGTGCCACCAGCAGAGTCTCGACAGGGCCTATGAACACTGAAGCTTTCTTT
TRBJ1-6 TRBV7-2 - - CASSTQGSQTNSPLHF TGTGCCAGCAGCACACAGGGATCCCAGACTAATTCACCCCTCCACTTT
TRBJ2-3 TRBV27 TRBD2 - CASSFGGGTDTQYF TGTGCCAGCAGTTTCGGGGGGGGCACAGATACGCAGTATTTT
TRBJ1-2 TRBV25-1 - - CASSEGGGTNYGYTF TGTGCCAGCAGTGAGGGAGGGGGTACAAACTATGGCTACACCTTC
TRBJ2-7 TRBV5-8 - - CASSLPFEQYF TGTGCCAGCAGCTTGCCCTTCGAGCAGTACTTC
TRBJ2-7 TRBV27 TRBD1 - CASSLRWTGTYEQYF TGTGCCAGCAGTTTAAGATGGACAGGGACCTACGAGCAGTACTTC
TRBJ1-2 TRBV6-4 TRBD1 - CASSEPLQGADGYTF TGTGCCAGCAGTGAGCCCCTACAGGGGGCAGATGGCTACACCTTC
TRBJ1-4 TRBV4-1 TRBD1 - CASSRTGFATNEKLFF TGCGCCAGCAGCCGGACAGGGTTTGCAACTAATGAAAAACTGTTTTTT
TRBJ2-7 TRBV6-5 - - CASSYDRSSSYEQYF TGTGCCAGCAGTTATGACAGGTCGAGCTCCTACGAGCAGTACTTC
TRBJ2-7 TRBV5-1 - few CASSSAPGTRDYEQYF TGCGCCAGCAGCAGCGCGCCCGGGACAAGGGACTACGAGCAGTACTTC
TRBJ1-4 TRBV7-9 - - CASSFEVSTNEKLFF TGTGCCAGCAGCTTTGAGGTTTCGACTAATGAAAAACTGTTTTTT
TRBJ1-5 TRBV19 TRBD1 - CASSILQGINQPQHF TGTGCCAGTAGTATCCTACAGGGGATCAATCAGCCCCAGCATTTT
TRBJ1-2 TRBV19 TRBD1 - CASSPVPGQGRNYGYTF TGTGCCAGTAGTCCGGTCCCGGGACAGGGGCGGAACTATGGCTACACCTTC
TRBJ1-5 TRBV7-8 - - CASSLGVLGQGIKSNQPQHF TGTGCCAGCAGCTTAGGGGTATTAGGTCAGGGCATAAAGAGCAATCAGCCCCAGCATTTT
TRBJ2-2 TRBV27 - - CASSPYTGELFF TGTGCCAGCAGTCCTTACACCGGGGAGCTGTTTTTT
TRBJ2-2 TRBV9 TRBD1 - CASSETGERTGELFF TGTGCCAGCAGTGAAACAGGGGAGAGGACCGGGGAGCTGTTTTTT
TRBJ2-1 TRBV5-1 - - CASSWGVAYGHDNEQFF TGCGCCAGCAGCTGGGGAGTAGCTTACGGTCATGACAATGAGCAGTTCTTC
TRBJ1-5 TRBV27 TRBD1 - CASSSDRGQGQPQHF TGTGCCAGCAGTTCGGACAGGGGGCAGGGGCAGCCCCAGCATTTT
TRBJ2-1 TRBV7-2 TRBD2 - CASPPITGGGRYNEQFF TGTGCCTCTCCTCCGATAACGGGGGGGGGCAGATACAATGAGCAGTTCTTC
TRBJ1-2 TRBV29-1 - few CSVRQSGNYGYTF TGCAGCGTTCGGCAGTCGGGTAACTATGGCTACACCTTC
TRBJ1-2 TRBV7-2 - many CASSSLRGYGYTF TGTGCCAGCAGCTCGCTCCGCGGGTATGGCTACACCTTC